This TCR beta chain was recovered during a study of blood T cells in healthy people across ages. The CDR3 spans 14 residues. Germline CDR1 and CDR2: SNHLY and FYNNEI. It was with a sample-barcoded 5' primer and a J-beta primer mix that a second PCR of roughly 7 to 12 cycles was run. TCRdb called the 5' RACE reads again in MiXCR, with one record for every CDR3 protein. The table lists about 1,000,000 distinct CDR3 sequences, 45% of them singletons. The sample was blood. The V call is TRBV2, the J call TRBJ2-5; the D gene is possibly TRBD2 (6 bases). The assigned J gene may be wrong: the sequence end matches TRBJ2-7 better. The receptor's source is a woman aged 60-75 years in good health. CDR3 bases: TGTGCCAGCACGACCCGGAGGGCTTCCTACGAGCAGTACTTC. It encodes CASTTRRASYEQYF.